This T cell receptor beta chain appears in the sequencing data of a study of OX40 agonist ivuxolimab in advanced cancers. TCRdb's table, derived via immunoSEQ multiplex PCR, lists solely in-frame clones and lacks some. The sample lists some 100,000 clones; approximately 90% were seen once. This CDR3 spans 14 amino acids. Germline V gene data show CDR1 as MDHEN and CDR2 as SYDVKM. V lost 3 bases, J lost 1 base, and 9 bases lay in between. This TCR was sampled from an adult with an advanced solid tumor such as melanoma, head and neck, liver or kidney cancer. The V and J genes are TRBV28 and TRBJ1-1; D not resolved. The sample here was CD4+ or CD8+ T cells sorted from blood, taken in a trial of the OX40 agonist ivuxolimab. As DNA, the CDR3 is TGTGCCAGCAGTTTTAAGTCCCAGAACACTGAAGCTTTCTTT. It yields the protein CASSFKSQNTEAFF. Variable domain in full (rest from reference TRBV28 and TRBJ1-1): DVKVTQSSRYLVKRTGEKVFLECVQDMDHENMFWYRQDPGLGLRLIYFSYDVKMKEKGDIPEGYSVSREKKERFSLILESASTNQTSMYLCASSFKSQNTEAFFGQGTRLTVV.